This T cell receptor (beta chain) was obtained from a study of PD-1 blockade in classical Hodgkin lymphoma. Study-level findings and limits: Newly diagnosed patients reportedly trailed healthy donors in baseline TCR diversity. Baseline diversity in complete responders resembled that of newly diagnosed patients. The causes of the repertoire differences, possibly disease activity or prior therapy, remain undefined.

V was trimmed by 2 bases and J by 10 bases, leaving 17 bases between them. The CDR3 covers 15 residues. The V gene's germline CDR1 is SGHAT and CDR2 FQNNGV. In its sample, this clone was seen a few times. Its cognate antigen is unknown. Repertoires were generated with immunoSEQ multiplex PCR, while TCRdb's copy carries only in-frame clones and drops some. The sample includes around 6,500 clones, around four fifths of them seen just once. Every patient experienced relapse after autologous stem cell transplantation, and brentuximab vedotin exposure varied. Thawed PBMCs underwent magnetic negative selection to yield purified CD4+ T cells.

The TCR comes from a human donor with classical Hodgkin lymphoma. The chain uses TRBV11-2 and TRBJ1-4, with D possibly TRBD1 on 5 matching bases. This specimen consisted of CD4+ T cells from blood, obtained at baseline. CDR3 in amino acids: CASSLTNSGIVKLFF. DNA for the CDR3: TGTGCCAGCAGCTTAACCAATTCAGGGATTGTAAAACTGTTTTTT. Based on the CDR3 plus reference TRBV11-2 and TRBJ1-4, the full variable domain is EAGVAQSPRYKIIEKRQSVAFWCNPISGHATLYWYQQILGQGPKLLIQFQNNGVVDDSQLPKDRFSAERLKGVDSTLKIQPAKLEDSAVYLCASSLTNSGIVKLFFGSGTQLSVL.